The rows below give T cell receptor beta chains drawn from one sample of a study of cytomegalovirus exposure and HLA in healthy donors. Some clones are missing from TCRdb's copy, which holds only in-frame ones; the method was immunoSEQ multiplex PCR. Of some 98,000 clones detected, around 88% appear once; the ten largest clones hold 3% to 4%. The sample taken for sequencing was PBMCs. Every receptor here comes from a woman aged 25-40 years in good health and CMV-seronegative. CDR3s include the opening cysteine and the closing phenylalanine or tryptophan. The D gene is left open where the match is weak. Size values are once, few and many counts, or a class for expanded clones, and some rows have none.

>TRBV5-4|NA|NA|TRBJ2-7
CASGPVGRPYEQYF
TGTGCCAGCGGCCCGGTGGGGAGACCCTACGAGCAGTACTTC
>TRBV4-3|NA|NA|TRBJ2-5
CASSQDRLMGEETQYF
TGCGCCAGCAGCCAAGACAGGTTAATGGGTGAGGAGACCCAGTACTTC
>TRBV18|TRBD1|NA|TRBJ1-6
CASSPRGQGGSEFHF
TGTGCCAGCTCACCAAGAGGACAGGGGGGCTCCGAGTTCCACTTT
>TRBV19|NA|NA|TRBJ2-2
CASSIRSGFPANTGELFF
TGTGCCAGTAGTATAAGAAGTGGCTTTCCCGCGAACACCGGGGAGCTGTTTTTT
>TRBV9|TRBD2|NA|TRBJ2-3
CASSARTSGGPDTQYF
TGTGCCAGCAGCGCCCGTACTAGCGGGGGGCCAGATACGCAGTATTTT
>TRBV6-5|NA|once|TRBJ2-7
CASSKGGEGNEQYF
TGTGCCAGCAGCAAGGGAGGCGAGGGGAACGAGCAGTACTTC
>TRBV5-5|TRBD2|once|TRBJ2-1
CASSLLTSGGAGYNEQFF
TGTGCCAGCAGCTTGCTAACTAGCGGGGGGGCTGGATACAATGAGCAGTTCTTC
>TRBV19|TRBD2|NA|TRBJ2-7
CASSSSGSRPYEQYF
TGTGCCAGTAGCTCTAGCGGGAGCAGGCCCTACGAGCAGTACTTC
>TRBV27|NA|NA|TRBJ1-2
CASSFQANYGYTF
TGTGCCAGCAGCTTCCAGGCTAACTATGGCTACACCTTC
>TRBV5-1|TRBD1|NA|TRBJ1-1
CASSRGGTGIMGTEAFF
TGCGCCAGCAGCCGAGGTGGGACAGGGATAATGGGCACTGAAGCTTTCTTT
>TRBV2|NA|NA|TRBJ2-1
CASSEQGLDNEQFF
TGTGCCAGCAGTGAGCAGGGCTTGGACAATGAGCAGTTCTTC
>TRBV7-9|TRBD1|NA|TRBJ1-2
CASSPGREVQGADYGYTF
TGTGCCAGCAGCCCTGGTAGGGAAGTACAGGGGGCTGACTATGGCTACACCTTC
>TRBV9|TRBD1|NA|TRBJ2-7
CASSVGQDRGGYEQYF
TGTGCCAGCAGCGTAGGCCAGGACAGGGGTGGCTACGAGCAGTACTTC
>TRBV7-9|TRBD1|NA|TRBJ2-4
CASSLALGTGQKNIQYF
TGTGCCAGCAGCTTAGCGCTAGGGACAGGGCAGAAAAACATTCAGTACTTC
>TRBV7-9|NA|few|TRBJ2-1
CASSLPILSSSYNEQFF
TGTGCCAGCAGCTTACCCATCCTAAGTAGCTCCTACAATGAGCAGTTCTTC
>TRBV10-3|NA|NA|TRBJ1-2
CAISGKGYGYTF
TGTGCCATCAGTGGGAAGGGGTATGGCTACACCTTC
>TRBV15|NA|NA|TRBJ2-1
CATSRDRSGWWFF
TGTGCCACCAGCAGAGACCGTTCGGGGTGGTGGTTCTTC
>TRBV27|NA|once|TRBJ2-2
CASKFSGRVWGNTGELFF
TGTGCCAGCAAATTCAGCGGGCGGGTTTGGGGGAACACCGGGGAGCTGTTTTTT
>TRBV2|NA|NA|TRBJ2-1
CASSARQQSYNEQFF
TGTGCCAGCAGTGCAAGACAGCAGTCCTACAATGAGCAGTTCTTC
>TRBV6-5|NA|NA|TRBJ2-1
CASSPLVKAAEQFF
TGTGCCAGCAGCCCTCTAGTGAAGGCGGCAGAGCAGTTCTTC
>TRBV19|NA|NA|TRBJ2-6
CASSIGFGHLTSGANVLTF
TGTGCCAGTAGTATAGGCTTTGGACACCTGACCTCTGGGGCCAACGTCCTGACTTTC
>TRBV5-4|NA|NA|TRBJ2-2
CASSLRGGELFF
TGTGCCAGCAGCTTGAGGGGCGGGGAGCTGTTTTTT
>TRBV11-2|TRBD1|once|TRBJ2-2
CASTLGAGGADTGELFF
TGTGCCAGCACCCTAGGAGCAGGGGGCGCGGACACCGGGGAGCTGTTTTTT
>TRBV28|TRBD1|NA|TRBJ2-2
CASSLWDRGYANTGELFF
TGTGCCAGCAGTTTATGGGACAGGGGATACGCGAACACCGGGGAGCTGTTTTTT
>TRBV7-3|TRBD1|few|TRBJ2-1
CASSLVVSGGGHNEQFF
TGTGCCAGCAGCTTGGTCGTTTCAGGGGGCGGTCACAATGAGCAGTTCTTC
>TRBV19|NA|NA|TRBJ1-6
CASSVRSDALGANSPLHF
TGTGCCAGTAGTGTTAGGTCGGACGCGCTTGGGGCTAATTCACCCCTCCACTTT
>TRBV6-6|NA|once|TRBJ1-1
CATAPGVNTEAFF
TGTGCCACCGCCCCAGGGGTTAACACTGAAGCTTTCTTT
>TRBV7-6|TRBD2|NA|TRBJ2-1
CASSLYAGGPSEQFF
TGTGCCAGCAGCTTGTACGCGGGAGGGCCTTCTGAGCAGTTCTTC
>TRBV5-1|NA|NA|TRBJ1-1
CASSLDRQNTEAFF
TGCGCCAGCAGCTTGGACAGACAGAACACTGAAGCTTTCTTT
>TRBV4-3|TRBD1|NA|TRBJ2-7
CASSQATGGEQYF
TGCGCCAGCAGCCAAGCGACAGGGGGCGAGCAGTACTTC
>TRBV4-1|TRBD2|NA|TRBJ2-3
CASSHTLAGVPDTQYF
TGCGCCAGCAGCCATACGCTAGCGGGAGTCCCCGATACGCAGTATTTT
>TRBV12-5|NA|NA|TRBJ1-2
CASGLDRANYGYTF
TGTGCTAGTGGTTTGGACCGAGCTAACTATGGCTACACCTTC
>TRBV5-1|TRBD2|NA|TRBJ2-7
CASSLGTSGAYEQYF
TGCGCCAGCAGCTTGGGGACTAGCGGGGCCTACGAGCAGTACTTC
>TRBV5-1|NA|once|TRBJ2-7
CASSLFEATYEQYF
TGCGCCAGCAGCTTGTTCGAAGCGACCTACGAGCAGTACTTC
>TRBV6-6|TRBD1|once|TRBJ1-4
CASNRDRVEVDEKLFF
TGTGCCAGCAACCGGGACAGGGTGGAAGTTGATGAAAAACTGTTTTTT
>TRBV29-1|NA|NA|TRBJ1-2
CSVVDREDYGYTF
TGCAGCGTTGTGGACAGAGAGGACTATGGCTACACCTTC
>TRBV25-1|TRBD1|NA|TRBJ2-7
CASRGSGQGTYEQYF
TGTGCCAGCAGGGGGTCGGGACAGGGGACCTACGAGCAGTACTTC
>TRBV20-1|NA|NA|TRBJ2-3
CSAPYTDTQYF
TGCAGTGCTCCCTACACAGATACGCAGTATTTT
>TRBV7-3|TRBD1|NA|TRBJ2-1
CASSFEGTGAYNEQFF
TGTGCCAGCAGCTTCGAGGGGACAGGGGCATACAATGAGCAGTTCTTC
>TRBV9|TRBD2|NA|TRBJ2-3
CASTRSGGLAGGPGTDTQYF
TGTGCCAGCACCCGTAGCGGGGGACTAGCGGGGGGGCCGGGCACAGATACGCAGTATTTT
>TRBV19|NA|NA|TRBJ2-2
CASKETGAGELFF
TGTGCCAGTAAAGAAACCGGGGCCGGGGAGCTGTTTTTT
>TRBV5-1|NA|NA|TRBJ2-3
CASSSGETHPTDTQYF
TGCGCCAGCAGCTCCGGGGAGACCCACCCCACAGATACGCAGTATTTT
>TRBV10-3|TRBD2|NA|TRBJ2-1
CASTGLAGASNEQFF
TGTGCCAGCACCGGCTTAGCGGGAGCCAGCAATGAGCAGTTCTTC
>TRBV5-1|NA|NA|TRBJ1-3
CASSESAGNTIYF
TGCGCCAGCAGCGAGTCCGCTGGAAACACCATATATTTT
>TRBV9|TRBD2|NA|TRBJ2-1
CASSVASGNNEQFF
TGTGCCAGCAGCGTGGCTAGCGGCAACAATGAGCAGTTCTTC
>TRBV5-1|NA|NA|TRBJ2-2
CASSPGPNTGELFF
TGCGCCAGCAGCCCGGGTCCCAACACCGGGGAGCTGTTTTTT
>TRBV7-2|NA|NA|TRBJ1-2
CASRVGGGYTF
TGTGCCAGCAGAGTGGGAGGAGGCTACACCTTC
>TRBV7-2|NA|NA|TRBJ2-3
CASSLSGADTQYF
TGTGCCAGCAGCTTAAGTGGAGCAGATACGCAGTATTTT